The T cell receptor (beta chain) under discussion was sequenced for a study of tumor-infiltrating lymphocytes in primary liver carcinoma. Study background: The patients comprised men and women between the ages of 30 and 69 years. Findings and limits, study-wide: Tumor-adjacent and tumor-blood pairs displayed less overlap than did pairs of tumor regions.

Bulk tissue was left unsorted, and RNA and DNA were co-extracted from about 20-30 mg of it. Chronic HBV infection was present in the patients, who were treatment-naive. V gave up 6 bases and J gave up 5 bases, with 20 bases separating them. Germline CDR1 DFQATT, CDR2 SNEGSKA (reference sequence). The CDR3 loop spans 15 amino acids. Synthesis of TCR beta cDNA was carried out from 500 ng total RNA with a constant-region primer. Generation of the TCR beta libraries relied on three nested multiplex PCR rounds using slightly modified ARM-PCR. Primers for the first two PCR rounds were TRBV1-TRBV30 forward primers and a C-beta reverse primer (roughly 9 cycles per round). One entry per CDR3 protein results from TCRdb running MiXCR on the multiplex PCR reads. The data hold roughly 40,000 distinct CDR3 sequences, with approximately 82% observed a single time. Only a few counts were recorded for this clonotype. No antigen is known for it.

The chain carries TRBV20-1 and TRBJ2-1; D tentatively reads TRBD1 or TRBD2 (5 bases each). The sequence was obtained from a woman between 25 and 40 years old with primary liver carcinoma and hepatitis B virus infection. The sample was tumor-adjacent normal liver tissue. For the CDR3, the DNA is TGCAGTGCCCTCTTGCCTCGAGGGGTTGACAATGAGCAGTTCTTC. Translation gives CSALLPRGVDNEQFF.